The sequence of this T cell receptor beta chain was determined in a study of blood T cell repertoires in COVID-19. TCRdb's copy holds only in-frame clones and misses some; the assay was immunoSEQ multiplex PCR. The data hold roughly 250,000 clones, with 70% to 90% observed a single time. The CDR3 extends over 18 amino acids. V lost 2 bases and J 0 bases, leaving 20 bases between the germline ends. In germline, CDR1 is SGHRS, CDR2 YFSETQ. V gene TRBV5-1 combines with J gene TRBJ1-1, with D possibly being TRBD1 (5 bases). The TCR comes from a woman between 25 and 40 years old who had recovered from COVID-19. Material: PBMCs or T cells enriched from blood (not recorded which). CDR3 residues: CASSFDLLRTPMNTEAFF. As DNA, the CDR3 is TGCGCCAGCAGCTTCGACCTCTTACGGACACCTATGAACACTGAAGCTTTCTTT.